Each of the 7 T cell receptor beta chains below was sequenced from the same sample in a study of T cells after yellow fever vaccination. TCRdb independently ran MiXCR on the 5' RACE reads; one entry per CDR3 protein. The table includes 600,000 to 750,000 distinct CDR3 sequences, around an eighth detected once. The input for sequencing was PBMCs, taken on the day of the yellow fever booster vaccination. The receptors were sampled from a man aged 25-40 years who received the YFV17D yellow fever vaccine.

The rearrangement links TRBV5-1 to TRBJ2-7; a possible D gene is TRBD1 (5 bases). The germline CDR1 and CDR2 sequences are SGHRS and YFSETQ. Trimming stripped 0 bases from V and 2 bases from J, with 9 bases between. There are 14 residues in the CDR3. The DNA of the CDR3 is TGCGCCAGCAGCTTGGGGGGCGAGGCCTACGAGCAGTACTTC. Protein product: CASSLGGEAYEQYF.

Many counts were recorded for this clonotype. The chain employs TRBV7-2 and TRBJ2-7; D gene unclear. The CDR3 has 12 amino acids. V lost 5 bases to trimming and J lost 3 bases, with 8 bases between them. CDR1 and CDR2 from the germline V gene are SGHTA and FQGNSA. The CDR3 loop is CASSPPNYEQYF. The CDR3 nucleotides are TGTGCCAGCAGCCCCCCCAACTACGAGCAGTACTTC.

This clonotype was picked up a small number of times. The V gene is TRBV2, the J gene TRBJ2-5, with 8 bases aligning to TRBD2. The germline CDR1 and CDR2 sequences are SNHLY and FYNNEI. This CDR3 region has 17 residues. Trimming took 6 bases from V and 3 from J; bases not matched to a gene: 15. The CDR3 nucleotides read TGTGCCAGCAGCGAGCGGCGGGGGGCTTGGGAAGAAGAGACCCAGTACTTC. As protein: CASSERRGAWEEETQYF.

The CDR3 nucleotides read TGCAGCGCCAAACTAGCGGGAGGGCCAAGTTCCTACGAGCAGTACTTC. This encodes CSAKLAGGPSSYEQYF. The V call is TRBV29-1, the J call TRBJ2-7; 13 bases fit TRBD2. The CDR3 is made up of 16 amino acids. Germline loops: CDR1 SQVTM, CDR2 ANQGSEA. J lost 1 base, V lost 7 bases, and 10 bases had no gene match.

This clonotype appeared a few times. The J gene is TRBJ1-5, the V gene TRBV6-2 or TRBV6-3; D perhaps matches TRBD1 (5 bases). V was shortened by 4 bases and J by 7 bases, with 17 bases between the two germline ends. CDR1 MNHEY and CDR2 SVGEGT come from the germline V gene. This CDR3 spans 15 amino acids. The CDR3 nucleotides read TGTGCCAGCAGTTGGGGGATGGAGGTTGGACAGCCCCAGCATTTT. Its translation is CASSWGMEVGQPQHF.

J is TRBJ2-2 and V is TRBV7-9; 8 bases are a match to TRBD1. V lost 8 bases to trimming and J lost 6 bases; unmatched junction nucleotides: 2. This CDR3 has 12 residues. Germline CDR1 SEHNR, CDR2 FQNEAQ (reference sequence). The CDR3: CASQGAPGELFF. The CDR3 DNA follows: TGTGCCAGCCAGGGGGCGCCCGGGGAGCTGTTTTTT.

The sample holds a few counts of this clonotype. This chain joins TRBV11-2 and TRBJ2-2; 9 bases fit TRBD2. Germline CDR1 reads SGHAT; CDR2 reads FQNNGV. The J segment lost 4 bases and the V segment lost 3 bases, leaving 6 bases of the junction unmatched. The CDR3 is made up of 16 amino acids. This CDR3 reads CASSFSGSGVTGELFF. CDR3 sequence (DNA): TGTGCCAGCAGCTTTAGCGGGAGTGGCGTCACCGGGGAGCTGTTTTTT.